This passage covers 3 T cell receptor beta chains from one sample sequenced in a study of T cell changes during pregnancy in multiple sclerosis. The method was immunoSEQ multiplex PCR; TCRdb's version includes in-frame clones alone and lacks a portion of them. The profile covers around 130,000 clones, with 90% to 96% appearing a single time and 0.44% taken by the ten largest. The sample here was peripheral blood, taken after pregnancy. The source of these receptors is a female donor with multiple sclerosis, enrolled in a pregnancy study.

The chain joins TRBV27 to TRBJ1-1, with D possibly being TRBD1 (6 bases). V was pared by 3 bases and J by 0 bases, with 11 bases between. The germline V gene encodes CDR1 MNHEY and CDR2 SMNVEV (reference sequence). CDR3 length equals 15 residues. This CDR3 reads CASSFSGVVNTEAFF. The CDR3 DNA reads TGTGCCAGCAGTTTCTCAGGGGTGGTGAACACTGAAGCTTTCTTT.

The chain has TRBV30 and TRBJ1-3, with 9 bases matching TRBD1. Looked up from germline, CDR1 is GTSNPN and CDR2 is SVGIG (reference sequence). The CDR3 consists of 13 residues. In DNA, the CDR3 is TGTGCTACCTGGGGACAGGGAGAAAACACCATATATTTT. Encoded protein: CATWGQGENTIYF.

The chain links TRBV5-6 to TRBJ2-5, with 11 bases matching TRBD2. Looked up from germline, CDR1 is SGHDT and CDR2 is YYEEEE. The CDR3 is made up of 17 amino acids. Trimming took 1 base from V and 2 from J; bases not matched to a gene: 7. The CDR3, as DNA: TGTGCCAGCAGCTTGAGCCTAGCGGGAGGACCTCAAGAGACCCAGTACTTC. Translated, it gives CASSLSLAGGPQETQYF.